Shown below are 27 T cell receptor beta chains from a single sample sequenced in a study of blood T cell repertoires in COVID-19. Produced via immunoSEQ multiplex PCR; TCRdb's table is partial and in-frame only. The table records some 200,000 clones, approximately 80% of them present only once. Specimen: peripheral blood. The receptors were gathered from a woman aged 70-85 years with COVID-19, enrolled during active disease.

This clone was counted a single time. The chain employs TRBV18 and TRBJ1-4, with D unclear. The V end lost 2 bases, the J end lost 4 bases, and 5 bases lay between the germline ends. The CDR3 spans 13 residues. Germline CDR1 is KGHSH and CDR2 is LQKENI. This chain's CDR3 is CASSPSFNEKLFF. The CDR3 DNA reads TGTGCCAGCTCACCATCCTTTAATGAAAAACTGTTTTTT.

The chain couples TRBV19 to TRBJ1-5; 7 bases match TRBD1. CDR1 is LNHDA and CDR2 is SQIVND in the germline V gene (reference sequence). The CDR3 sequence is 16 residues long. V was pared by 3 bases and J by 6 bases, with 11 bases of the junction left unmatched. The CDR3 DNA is TGTGCCAGTAGTATTATAAACAGGGGATGGGGTCAGCCCCAGCATTTT. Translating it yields CASSIINRGWGQPQHF.

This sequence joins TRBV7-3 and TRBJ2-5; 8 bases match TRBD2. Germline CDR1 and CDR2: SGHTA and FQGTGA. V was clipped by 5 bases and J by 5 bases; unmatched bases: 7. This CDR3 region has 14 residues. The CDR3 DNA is TGTGCCAGCAGCCAGACGGGGGGGCTTGAGACCCAGTACTTC. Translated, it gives CASSQTGGLETQYF. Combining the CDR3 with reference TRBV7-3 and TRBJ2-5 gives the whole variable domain GAGVSQTPSNKVTEKGKYVELRCDPISGHTALYWYRQSLGQGPEFLIYFQGTGAADDSGLPNDRFFAVRPEGSVSTLKIQRTERGDSAVYLCASSQTGGLETQYFGPGTRLLVL.

CDR3 protein: CATSDPTGQEEKLFF. The CDR3 DNA reads as TGTGCCACCAGTGACCCGACAGGGCAGGAAGAAAAACTGTTTTTT. This rearrangement joins TRBV24-1 to TRBJ1-4; the match to TRBD1 covers 7 bases. CDR1 and CDR2 from the germline V gene are KGHDR and SFDVKD. The CDR3 is 15 amino acids. With 4 bases clipped from V and 8 bases from J, the junction kept 9 bases outside the gene matches.

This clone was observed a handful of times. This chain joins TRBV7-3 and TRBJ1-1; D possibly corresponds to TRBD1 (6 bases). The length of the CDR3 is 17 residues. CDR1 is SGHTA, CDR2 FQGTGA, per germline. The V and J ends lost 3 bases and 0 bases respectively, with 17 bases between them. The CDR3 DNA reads TGTGCCAGCAGCTTGAATCATGGAACAGGGATGAACACTGAAGCTTTCTTT. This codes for CASSLNHGTGMNTEAFF. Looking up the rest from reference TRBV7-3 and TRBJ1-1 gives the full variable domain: GAGVSQTPSNKVTEKGKYVELRCDPISGHTALYWYRQSLGQGPEFLIYFQGTGAADDSGLPNDRFFAVRPEGSVSTLKIQRTERGDSAVYLCASSLNHGTGMNTEAFFGQGTRLTVV.

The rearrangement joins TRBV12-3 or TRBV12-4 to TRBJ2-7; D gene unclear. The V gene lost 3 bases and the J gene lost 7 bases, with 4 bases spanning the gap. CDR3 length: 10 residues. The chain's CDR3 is CASSLREQYV. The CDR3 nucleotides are TGTGCCAGCAGTTTGCGAGAGCAGTACGTC.

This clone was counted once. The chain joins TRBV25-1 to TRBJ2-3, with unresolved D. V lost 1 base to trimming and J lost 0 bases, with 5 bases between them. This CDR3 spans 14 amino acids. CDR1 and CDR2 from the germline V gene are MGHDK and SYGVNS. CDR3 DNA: TGTGCCAGCAGTGAATTGGCTAGCACAGATACGCAGTATTTT. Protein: CASSELASTDTQYF.

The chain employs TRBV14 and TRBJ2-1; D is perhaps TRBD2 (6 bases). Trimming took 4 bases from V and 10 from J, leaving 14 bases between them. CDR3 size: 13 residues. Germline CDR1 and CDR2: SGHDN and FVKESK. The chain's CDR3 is CASSRGLAGEQFF. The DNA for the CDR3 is TGTGCCAGCAGCCGGGGGTTGGCGGGGGAGCAGTTCTTC.

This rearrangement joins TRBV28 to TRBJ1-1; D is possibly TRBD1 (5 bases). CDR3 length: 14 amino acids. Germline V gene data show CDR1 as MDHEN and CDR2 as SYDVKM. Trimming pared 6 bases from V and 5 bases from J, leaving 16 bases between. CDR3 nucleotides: TGTGCCAGCAGGTCCGGTGGGACTAATACTGAAGCTTTCTTT. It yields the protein CASRSGGTNTEAFF.

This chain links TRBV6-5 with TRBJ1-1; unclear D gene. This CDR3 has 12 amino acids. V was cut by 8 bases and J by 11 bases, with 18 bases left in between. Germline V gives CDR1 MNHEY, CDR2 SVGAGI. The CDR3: CASGTGLSLAFF. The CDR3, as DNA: TGTGCCAGCGGTACGGGGTTAAGCTTGGCTTTCTTT.

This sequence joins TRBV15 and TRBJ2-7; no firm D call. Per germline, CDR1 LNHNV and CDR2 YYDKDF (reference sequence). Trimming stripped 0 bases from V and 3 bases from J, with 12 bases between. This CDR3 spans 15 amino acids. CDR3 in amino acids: CATSRDSGTHYEQYF. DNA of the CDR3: TGTGCCACCAGCAGAGATTCTGGCACCCACTACGAGCAGTACTTC.

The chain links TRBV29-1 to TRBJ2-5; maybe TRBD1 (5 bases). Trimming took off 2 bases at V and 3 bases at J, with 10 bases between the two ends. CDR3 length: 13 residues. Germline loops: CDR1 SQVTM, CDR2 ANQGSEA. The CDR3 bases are TGCAGCGTTGAATCCCCAGGGAAAGAGACCCAGTACTTC. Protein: CSVESPGKETQYF.

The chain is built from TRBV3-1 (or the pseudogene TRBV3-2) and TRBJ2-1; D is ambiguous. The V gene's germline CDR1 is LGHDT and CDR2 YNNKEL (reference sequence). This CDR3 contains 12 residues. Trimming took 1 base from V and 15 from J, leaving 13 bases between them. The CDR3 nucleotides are TGTGCCAGCAGCCAAGTCCCCAGTTTTCCGTTCTTC. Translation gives CASSQVPSFPFF.

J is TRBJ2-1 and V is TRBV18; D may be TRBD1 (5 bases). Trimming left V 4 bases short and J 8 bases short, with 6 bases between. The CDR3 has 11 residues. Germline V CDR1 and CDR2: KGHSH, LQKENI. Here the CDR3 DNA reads TGTGCCAGCTCACAAGGGGATGAGCAGTTCTTC. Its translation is CASSQGDEQFF.

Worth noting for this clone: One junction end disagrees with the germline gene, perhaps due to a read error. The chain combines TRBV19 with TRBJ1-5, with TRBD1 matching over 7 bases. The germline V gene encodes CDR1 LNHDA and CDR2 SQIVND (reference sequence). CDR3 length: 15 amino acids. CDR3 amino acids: CASSIVPGQNQPQHF. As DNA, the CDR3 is TGTGCCAGTAGCATAGTTCCGGGACAGAATCAGCCCCAGCATTTT.

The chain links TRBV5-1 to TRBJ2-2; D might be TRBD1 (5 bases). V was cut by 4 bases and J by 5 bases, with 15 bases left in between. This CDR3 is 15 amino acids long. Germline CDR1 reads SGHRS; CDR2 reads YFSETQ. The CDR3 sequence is CASSLTGQGTGELFF. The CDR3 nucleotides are TGCGCCAGCAGCCTCACCGGGCAGGGAACCGGGGAGCTGTTTTTT.

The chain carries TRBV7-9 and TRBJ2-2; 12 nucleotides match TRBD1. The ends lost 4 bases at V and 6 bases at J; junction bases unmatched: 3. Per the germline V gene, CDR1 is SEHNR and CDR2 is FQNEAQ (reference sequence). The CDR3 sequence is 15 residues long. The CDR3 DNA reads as TGTGCCAGCAGCTCGGGACAGGGGGCGCCCGGGGAGCTGTTTTTT. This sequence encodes CASSSGQGAPGELFF.

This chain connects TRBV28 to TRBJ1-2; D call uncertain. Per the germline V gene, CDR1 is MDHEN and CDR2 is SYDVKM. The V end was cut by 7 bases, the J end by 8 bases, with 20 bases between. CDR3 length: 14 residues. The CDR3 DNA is TGTGCCAGCATCTCGGGAATCCGGAGGGAAGGCTACACCTTC. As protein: CASISGIRREGYTF.

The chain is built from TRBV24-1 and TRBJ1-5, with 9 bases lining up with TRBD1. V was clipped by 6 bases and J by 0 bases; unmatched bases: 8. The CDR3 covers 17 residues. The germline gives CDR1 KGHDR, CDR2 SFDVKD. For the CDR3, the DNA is TGTGCCACCAGTACAGGGGGCGCGGGGTTTAGCAATCAGCCCCAGCATTTT. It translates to CATSTGGAGFSNQPQHF.

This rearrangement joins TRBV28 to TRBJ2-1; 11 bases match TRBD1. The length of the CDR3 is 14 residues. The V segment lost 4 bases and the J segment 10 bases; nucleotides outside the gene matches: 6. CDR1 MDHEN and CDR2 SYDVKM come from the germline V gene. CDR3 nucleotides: TGTGCCAGCAGTTCGGGACAGGGGGACGGGGAGCAGTTCTTC. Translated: CASSSGQGDGEQFF.

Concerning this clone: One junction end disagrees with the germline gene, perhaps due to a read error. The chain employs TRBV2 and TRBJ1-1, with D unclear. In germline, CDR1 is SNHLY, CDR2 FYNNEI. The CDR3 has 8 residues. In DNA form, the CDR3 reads TGTGCCAGCAGTGAACCGAGCTTT. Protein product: CASSEPSF.

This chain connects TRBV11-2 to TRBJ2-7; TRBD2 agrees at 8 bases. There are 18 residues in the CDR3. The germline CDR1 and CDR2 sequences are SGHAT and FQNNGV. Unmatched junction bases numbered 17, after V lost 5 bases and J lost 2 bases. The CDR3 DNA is TGTGCCAGCAGCCCAGCTTACGGGGTCGCGGGGGGTGCCTACGAGCAGTACGTC. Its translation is CASSPAYGVAGGAYEQYV.

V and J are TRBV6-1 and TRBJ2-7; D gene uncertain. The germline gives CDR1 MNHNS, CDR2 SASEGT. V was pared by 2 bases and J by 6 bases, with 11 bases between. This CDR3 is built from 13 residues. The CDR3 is CASSEFRVSEQYV. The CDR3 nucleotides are TGTGCCAGCAGTGAATTTCGGGTCAGCGAGCAGTACGTC.

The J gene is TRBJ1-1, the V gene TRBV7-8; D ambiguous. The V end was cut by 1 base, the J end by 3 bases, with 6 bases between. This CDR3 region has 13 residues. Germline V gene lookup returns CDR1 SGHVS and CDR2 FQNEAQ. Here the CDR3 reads CASSLVPDTEAFF. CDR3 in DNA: TGTGCCAGCAGCTTAGTTCCAGACACTGAAGCTTTCTTT.

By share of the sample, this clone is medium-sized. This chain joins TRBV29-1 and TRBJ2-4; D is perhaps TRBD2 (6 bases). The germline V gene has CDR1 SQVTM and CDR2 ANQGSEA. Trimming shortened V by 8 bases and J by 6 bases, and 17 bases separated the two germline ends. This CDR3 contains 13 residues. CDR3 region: CSIRSSGGNIQYF. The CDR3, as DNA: TGCAGCATACGATCCTCCGGGGGAAACATTCAGTACTTC.

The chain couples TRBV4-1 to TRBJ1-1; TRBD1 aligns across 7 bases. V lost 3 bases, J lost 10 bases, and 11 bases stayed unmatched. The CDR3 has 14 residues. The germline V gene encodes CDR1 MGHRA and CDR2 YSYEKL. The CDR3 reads CASSQAGGTLGAFF. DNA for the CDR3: TGCGCCAGCAGCCAGGCAGGGGGAACTCTTGGAGCTTTCTTT.

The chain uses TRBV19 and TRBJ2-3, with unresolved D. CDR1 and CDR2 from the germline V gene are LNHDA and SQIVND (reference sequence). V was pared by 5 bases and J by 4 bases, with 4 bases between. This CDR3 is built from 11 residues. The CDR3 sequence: CASSRADTQYF. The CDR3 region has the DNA TGTGCCAGTAGTCGAGCAGATACGCAGTATTTT. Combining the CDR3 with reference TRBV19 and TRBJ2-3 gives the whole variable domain DGGITQSPKYLFRKEGQNVTLSCEQNLNHDAMYWYRQDPGQGLRLIYYSQIVNDFQKGDIAEGYSVSREKKESFPLTVTSAQKNPTAFYLCASSRADTQYFGPGTRLTVL.